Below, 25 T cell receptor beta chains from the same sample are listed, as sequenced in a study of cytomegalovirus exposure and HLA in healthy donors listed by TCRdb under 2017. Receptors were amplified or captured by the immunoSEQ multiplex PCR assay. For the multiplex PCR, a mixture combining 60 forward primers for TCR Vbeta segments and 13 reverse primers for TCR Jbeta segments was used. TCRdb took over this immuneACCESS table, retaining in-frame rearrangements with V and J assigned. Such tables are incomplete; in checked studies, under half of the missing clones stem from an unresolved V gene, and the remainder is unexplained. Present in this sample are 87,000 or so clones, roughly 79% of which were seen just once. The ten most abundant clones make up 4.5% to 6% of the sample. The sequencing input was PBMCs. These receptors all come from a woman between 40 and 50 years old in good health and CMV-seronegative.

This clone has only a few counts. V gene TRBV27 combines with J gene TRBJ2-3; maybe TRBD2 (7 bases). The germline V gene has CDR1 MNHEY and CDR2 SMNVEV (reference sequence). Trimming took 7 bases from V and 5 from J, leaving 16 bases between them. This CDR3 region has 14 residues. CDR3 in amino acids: CASNSGGAGDTQYF. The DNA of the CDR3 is TGTGCCAGCAATTCTGGGGGGGCGGGAGATACGCAGTATTTT.

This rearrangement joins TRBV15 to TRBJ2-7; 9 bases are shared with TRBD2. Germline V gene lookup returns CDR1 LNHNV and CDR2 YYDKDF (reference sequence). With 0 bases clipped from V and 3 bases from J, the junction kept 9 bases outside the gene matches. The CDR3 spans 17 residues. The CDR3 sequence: CATSRDVGRGGGYEQYF. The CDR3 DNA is TGTGCCACCAGCAGAGATGTAGGGCGGGGGGGCGGCTACGAGCAGTACTTC.

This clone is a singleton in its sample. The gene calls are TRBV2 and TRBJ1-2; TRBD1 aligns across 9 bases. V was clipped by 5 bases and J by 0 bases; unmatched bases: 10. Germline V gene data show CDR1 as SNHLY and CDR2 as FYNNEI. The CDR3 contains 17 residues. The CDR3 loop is CASSPGTGRISNYGYTF. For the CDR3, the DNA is TGTGCCAGCAGTCCTGGGACAGGGAGGATTTCTAACTATGGCTACACCTTC.

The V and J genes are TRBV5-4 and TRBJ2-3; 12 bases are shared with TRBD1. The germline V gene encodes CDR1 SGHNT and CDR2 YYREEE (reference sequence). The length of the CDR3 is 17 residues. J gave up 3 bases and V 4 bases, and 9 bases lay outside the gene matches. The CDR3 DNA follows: TGTGCCAGCAGCCCGGGACAGGGGGCCGGGCGGACAGATACGCAGTATTTT. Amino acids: CASSPGQGAGRTDTQYF.

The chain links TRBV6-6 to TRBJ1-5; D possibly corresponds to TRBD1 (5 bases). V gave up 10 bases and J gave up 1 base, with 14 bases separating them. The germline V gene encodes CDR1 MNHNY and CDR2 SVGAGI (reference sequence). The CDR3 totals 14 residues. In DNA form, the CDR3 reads TGTGCCACCCTCAGGGACTTCAGCAATCAGCCCCAGCATTTT. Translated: CATLRDFSNQPQHF.

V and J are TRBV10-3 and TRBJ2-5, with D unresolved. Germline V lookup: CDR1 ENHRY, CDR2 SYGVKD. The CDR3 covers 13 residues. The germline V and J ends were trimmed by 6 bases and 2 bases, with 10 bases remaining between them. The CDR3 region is CAISPTGQETQYF. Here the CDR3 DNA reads TGTGCCATCAGCCCGACCGGGCAAGAGACCCAGTACTTC.

CDR3 residues: CASSKAGGHRNEKLFF. CDR3 sequence (DNA): TGTGCCAGCAGTAAGGCGGGGGGACACCGAAATGAAAAACTGTTTTTT. This sequence joins TRBV27 and TRBJ1-4, with D perhaps matching TRBD1 (6 bases). This CDR3 region has 16 residues. Trimming removed 5 bases at V and 5 bases at J, with 18 bases between. Germline V gene data show CDR1 as MNHEY and CDR2 as SMNVEV (reference sequence). The whole variable domain, remainder taken from reference TRBV27 and TRBJ1-4, is EAQVTQNPRYLITVTGKKLTVTCSQNMNHEYMSWYRQDPGLGLRQIYYSMNVEVTDKGDVPEGYKVSRKEKRNFPLILESPSPNQTSLYFCASSKAGGHRNEKLFFGSGTQLSVL.

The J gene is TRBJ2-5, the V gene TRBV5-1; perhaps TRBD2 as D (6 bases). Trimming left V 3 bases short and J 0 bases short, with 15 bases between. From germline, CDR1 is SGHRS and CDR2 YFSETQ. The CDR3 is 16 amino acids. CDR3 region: CASSSGRLGDQETQYF. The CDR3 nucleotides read TGCGCCAGCAGCTCAGGGAGGTTGGGGGACCAAGAGACCCAGTACTTC. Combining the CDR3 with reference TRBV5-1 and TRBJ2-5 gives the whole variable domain KAGVTQTPRYLIKTRGQQVTLSCSPISGHRSVSWYQQTPGQGLQFLFEYFSETQRNKGNFPGRFSGRQFSNSRSEMNVSTLELGDSALYLCASSSGRLGDQETQYFGPGTRLLVL.

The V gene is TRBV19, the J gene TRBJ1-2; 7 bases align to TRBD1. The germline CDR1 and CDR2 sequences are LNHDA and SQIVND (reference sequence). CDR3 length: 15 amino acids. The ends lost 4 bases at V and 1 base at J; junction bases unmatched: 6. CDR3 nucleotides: TGTGCCAGTAGTACCGACAGGGTAGTTAACTATGGCTACACCTTC. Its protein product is CASSTDRVVNYGYTF. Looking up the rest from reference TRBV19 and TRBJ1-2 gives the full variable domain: DGGITQSPKYLFRKEGQNVTLSCEQNLNHDAMYWYRQDPGQGLRLIYYSQIVNDFQKGDIAEGYSVSREKKESFPLTVTSAQKNPTAFYLCASSTDRVVNYGYTFGSGTRLTVV.

Here the CDR3 DNA reads TGTGCCACCAGCAGAGATGGACGACAGGGCGGGACCCAGTACTTC. Its translation is CATSRDGRQGGTQYF. V is TRBV15 and J is TRBJ2-5; TRBD1 matches at 7 bases. The junction had 8 bases not matched to a gene; V was cut back by 0 bases and J by 7 bases. Germline V gives CDR1 LNHNV, CDR2 YYDKDF (reference sequence). The length of the CDR3 is 15 residues.

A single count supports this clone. The CDR3 bases are TGTGCCAGTATCGGGACAGCCTACTCCTATAATTCACCCCTCCACTTT. Amino acids: CASIGTAYSYNSPLHF. This chain uses TRBV19 with TRBJ1-6, with 7 bases matching TRBD1. In germline, CDR1 is LNHDA, CDR2 SQIVND (reference sequence). CDR3 length: 16 residues. Losses at the gene ends were 7 bases for V and 0 bases for J; bases not matched to a gene: 6.

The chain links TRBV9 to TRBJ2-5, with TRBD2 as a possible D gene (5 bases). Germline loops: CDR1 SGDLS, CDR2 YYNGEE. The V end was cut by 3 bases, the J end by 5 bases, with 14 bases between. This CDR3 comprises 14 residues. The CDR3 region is CASSGRGPWETQYF. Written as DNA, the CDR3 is TGTGCCAGCAGCGGCCGGGGTCCATGGGAGACCCAGTACTTC.

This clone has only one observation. CDR3 residues: CASQSGTGGLLYGYTF. CDR3 DNA sequence: TGTGCCAGCCAGTCCGGGACAGGGGGTTTACTCTATGGCTACACCTTC. The chain uses TRBV7-9 and TRBJ1-2; the match to TRBD1 covers 11 bases. The germline gives CDR1 SEHNR, CDR2 FQNEAQ (reference sequence). The CDR3 sequence is 16 residues long. The V segment lost 8 bases and the J segment 4 bases; nucleotides outside the gene matches: 12. The full variable domain, in which reference TRBV7-9 and TRBJ1-2 provide the parts outside the CDR3, is DTGVSQNPRHKITKRGQNVTFRCDPISEHNRLYWYRQTLGQGPEFLTYFQNEAQLEKSRLLSDRFSAERPKGSFSTLEIQRTEQGDSAMYLCASQSGTGGLLYGYTFGSGTRLTVV.

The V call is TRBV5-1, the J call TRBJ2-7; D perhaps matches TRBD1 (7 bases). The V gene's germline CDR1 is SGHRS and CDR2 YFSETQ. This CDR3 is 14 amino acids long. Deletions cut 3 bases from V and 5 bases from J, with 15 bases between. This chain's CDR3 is CASSSLDREDEQYF. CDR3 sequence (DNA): TGCGCCAGCAGCTCCCTAGACAGGGAGGACGAGCAGTACTTC.

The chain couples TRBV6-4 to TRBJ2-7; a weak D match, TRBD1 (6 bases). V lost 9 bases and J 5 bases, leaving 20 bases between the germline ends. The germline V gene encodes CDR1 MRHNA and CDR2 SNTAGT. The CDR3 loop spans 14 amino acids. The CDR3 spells CARKDSSQRDEQYF. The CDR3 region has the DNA TGTGCCAGGAAGGACAGCTCTCAAAGGGACGAGCAGTACTTC.

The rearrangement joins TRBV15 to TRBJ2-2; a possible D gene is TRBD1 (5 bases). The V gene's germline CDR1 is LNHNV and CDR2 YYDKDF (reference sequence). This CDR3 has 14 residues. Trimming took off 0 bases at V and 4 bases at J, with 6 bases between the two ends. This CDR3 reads CATSRDRATGELFF. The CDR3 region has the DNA TGTGCCACCAGCAGAGACAGGGCCACCGGGGAGCTGTTTTTT.

CDR3: CASSLERAGGPRGELFF. Here the CDR3 DNA reads TGCGCCAGCAGCTTGGAAAGGGCGGGGGGCCCTCGGGGGGAGCTGTTTTTT. The chain recombines TRBV5-1 with TRBJ2-2; 8 bases align to TRBD2. Germline V gene lookup returns CDR1 SGHRS and CDR2 YFSETQ. J gave up 8 bases and V 0 bases, and 12 bases lay outside the gene matches. The CDR3 contains 17 residues.

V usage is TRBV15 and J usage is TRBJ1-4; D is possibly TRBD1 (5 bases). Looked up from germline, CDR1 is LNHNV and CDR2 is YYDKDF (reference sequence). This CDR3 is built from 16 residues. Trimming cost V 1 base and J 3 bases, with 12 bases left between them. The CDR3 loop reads CATSRVGGGANEKLFF. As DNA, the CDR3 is TGTGCCACCAGCAGAGTCGGCGGGGGGGCTAATGAAAAACTGTTTTTT.

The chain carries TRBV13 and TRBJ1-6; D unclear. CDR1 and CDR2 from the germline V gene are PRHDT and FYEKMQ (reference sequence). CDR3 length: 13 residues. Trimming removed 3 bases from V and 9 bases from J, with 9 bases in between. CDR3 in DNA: TGTGCCAGCAGCTTCGGGGAGGTTTCACCCCTCCACTTT. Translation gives CASSFGEVSPLHF. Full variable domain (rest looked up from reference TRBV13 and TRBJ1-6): AAGVIQSPRHLIKEKRETATLKCYPIPRHDTVYWYQQGPGQDPQFLISFYEKMQSDKGSIPDRFSAQQFSDYHSELNMSSLELGDSALYFCASSFGEVSPLHFGNGTRLTVT.

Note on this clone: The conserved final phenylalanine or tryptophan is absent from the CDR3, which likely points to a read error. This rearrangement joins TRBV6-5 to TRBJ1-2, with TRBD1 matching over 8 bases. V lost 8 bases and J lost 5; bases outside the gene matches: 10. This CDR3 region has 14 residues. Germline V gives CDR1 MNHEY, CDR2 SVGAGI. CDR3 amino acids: CASGQGSSLYGYTV. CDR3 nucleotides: TGTGCCAGCGGACAGGGTTCTTCCCTTTATGGCTACACCGTC.

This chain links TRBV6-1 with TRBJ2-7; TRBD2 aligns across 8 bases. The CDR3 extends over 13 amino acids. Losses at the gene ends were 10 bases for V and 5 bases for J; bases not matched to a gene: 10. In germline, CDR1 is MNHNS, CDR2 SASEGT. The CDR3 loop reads CATYRGGFNEQYF. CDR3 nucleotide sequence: TGTGCCACCTATCGGGGGGGATTTAACGAGCAGTACTTC.

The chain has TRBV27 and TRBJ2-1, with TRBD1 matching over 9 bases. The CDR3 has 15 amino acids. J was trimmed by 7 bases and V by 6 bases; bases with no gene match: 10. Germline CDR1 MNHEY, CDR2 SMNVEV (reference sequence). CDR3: CASSKQGANSNEQFF. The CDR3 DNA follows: TGTGCCAGCAGCAAACAGGGGGCAAACAGTAATGAGCAGTTCTTC.

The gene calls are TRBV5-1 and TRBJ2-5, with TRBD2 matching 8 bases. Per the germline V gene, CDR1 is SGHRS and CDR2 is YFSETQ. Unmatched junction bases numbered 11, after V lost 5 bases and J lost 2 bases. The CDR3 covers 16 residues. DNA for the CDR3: TGCGCCAGCAGAATTCCAAGCGGGGGCCAACAAGAGACCCAGTACTTC. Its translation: CASRIPSGGQQETQYF. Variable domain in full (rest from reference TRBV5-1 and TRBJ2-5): KAGVTQTPRYLIKTRGQQVTLSCSPISGHRSVSWYQQTPGQGLQFLFEYFSETQRNKGNFPGRFSGRQFSNSRSEMNVSTLELGDSALYLCASRIPSGGQQETQYFGPGTRLLVL.

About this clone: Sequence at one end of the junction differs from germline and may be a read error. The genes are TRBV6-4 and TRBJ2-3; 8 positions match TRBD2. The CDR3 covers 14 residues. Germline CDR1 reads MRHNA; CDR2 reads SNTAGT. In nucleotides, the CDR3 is TGTGCCAGCAGTGTCCGGGGGGGCACCGATACGCAGTATTTT. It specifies CASSVRGGTDTQYF.

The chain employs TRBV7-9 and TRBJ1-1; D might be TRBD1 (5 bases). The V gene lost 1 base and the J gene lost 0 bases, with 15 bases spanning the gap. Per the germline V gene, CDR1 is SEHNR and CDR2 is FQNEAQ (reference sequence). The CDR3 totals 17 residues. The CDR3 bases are TGTGCCAGCAGCTTAGTTGGGGGGGGTTCAATGAACACTGAAGCTTTCTTT. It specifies CASSLVGGGSMNTEAFF.